The entry below gives a single T cell receptor (beta chain) sequence along with its context. The data were obtained in a study of shared clonotypes between healthy human individuals. The protocol was immunoSEQ multiplex PCR, while the TCRdb copy is restricted to in-frame clones and leaves out a portion. The sample records roughly 2.4 million clones, more than 90% being singletons. Trimming took off 1 base at V and 1 base at J, with 10 bases between the two ends. The CDR3 runs to 16 residues. The germline CDR1 and CDR2 sequences are SGHNT and YENEEA. Sequenced: naive CD4+ T cells sorted from blood. Subset here: CD45RA+ positively selected. The sequence was obtained from a man younger than 35 in good health. The chain recombines TRBV11-3 with TRBJ2-2; D could derive from TRBD1 or TRBD2 (6 bases each). The CDR3, as DNA: TGTGCCAGCAGCTTAGGGGGGGCAGGGAACACCGGGGAGCTGTTTTTT. Its protein is CASSLGGAGNTGELFF.